This T cell receptor beta chain was sequenced in a study of circulating and synovial CD4+ cells in juvenile arthritis (dated by TCRdb to the mid-2010s). With regard to the full study: TCRbeta CDR3 repertoires of circulating HLA-DR+ CD4 T cells, bulk blood CD4 T cells and synovial CD4 T cells were compared within each patient. Repertoire sequencing was performed with the aim of confirming enrichment of synovial clonotypes in a circulating synovial-like CD4 T cell subset. The study at large found these results: Traditional Vbeta family usage analysis did not detect the difference between circulating pathogenic-like lymphocytes and bulk blood T cells. Because T cell genome counts in CPL samples and bulk blood CD4 samples differed by at least an order of magnitude, sample-size effects were addressed. Circulating pathogenic-like lymphocytes were found to cluster with synovial T cells, and a substantially higher fraction of CDR3 sequences was shared with synovium by circulating pathogenic-like lymphocytes than by bulk blood. Because overlap with synovium rose as sequencing depth increased, the measured fractions of shared clonotypes likely underestimated the overlap of the full repertoire. Synovial and circulating pathogenic-like lymphocyte repertoires were less diverse than bulk blood CD4 repertoires, with some CPL samples as oligoclonal as synovium.

The sequenced samples were obtained from patients with active juvenile idiopathic arthritis. Right after thawing, the cells went straight into sorting, and Live/Dead Fixable Near-IR Stain was used to exclude dead cells. The receptor library was made with the immunoSEQ multiplex PCR assay. An external provider performed TCRbeta CDR3 sequencing as a commercial service. In the source study's methods: The analyses relied on productive nucleotide sequences along with amino acid sequences obtained through in silico translation. Diversity was measured as Renyi entropy over a range of alpha values, and the median of 200 repeated subsamples was taken to equalise sample size. Pairwise repertoire distance was calculated as one minus the Chao-modified Jaccard index, correcting for under-sampling, and used for clustering. Frequency-weighted overlap with synovial clonotypes was calculated across 200 sample sizes, using 200 draws without replacement for each, and the value reported was the one at the size of the smaller sample. This immuneACCESS table, as held by TCRdb, lists in-frame sequences with V and J called but not all clones. Of the missing ones, under half trace to an unresolved V gene in checked studies; the others have no known cause. The V and J calls and clone size are taken from that table; D and trimming were inferred from the DNA. The sample table contains roughly 32,000 clones; only one count was recorded for 90% to 95% of them. Around 0.68% of the sample rests with the top ten.

This clone was counted only a few times. This clone's antigen is unknown. Base-call qualities are not available, and no considerably larger clone is one nucleotide away. The TCR was taken from a human donor with juvenile idiopathic arthritis. The sequenced sample consisted of CD4+ T cells from blood.

The CDR3 here reads CAISRGGTGVNEQYF. The DNA is TGTGCCATCAGTAGAGGGGGGACAGGGGTTAACGAGCAGTACTTC. The chain couples TRBV10-3 to TRBJ2-7, with TRBD1 matching 10 junction bases. CDR1 is given as ENHRY and CDR2 as SYGVKD, both from the germline V gene. Inclusive of the bounding cysteine and phenylalanine, the CDR3 is 15 residues long. Here the CDR3 DNA is all that survives: 45 bases in frame from base 1. Unmatched junction bases come to 9, with V trimmed by 5 bases and J by 5 bases.